The 8 T cell receptor beta chains presented below share a single source sample, sequenced in a study of vaccination and CD4 T cells after COVID-19. These receptors lack a known antigen. Stated treatment: roughly 10-day PBMC culture with coronavirus spike peptide pools or control peptides (ViraFEST assay). The Oncomine TCR Beta short-read assay sequenced DNA from cultured CD4+ T cells. From the PCR reads, TCRdb called clonotypes with MiXCR, one entry per CDR3 protein. The top ten clones hold roughly 4.9% of a sample with just over 20,000 distinct CDR3 sequences, around half of them seen once. Material for sequencing was CD4+ T cells from blood, cultured in vitro. The source of these receptors is a human donor who had recovered from COVID-19.

The rearrangement uses TRBV5-1 and TRBJ1-2, with 7 bases aligning to TRBD1. CDR1 is SGHRS, CDR2 YFSETQ, per germline. J gave up 3 bases and V 4 bases, and 9 bases lay outside the gene matches. The CDR3 runs 15 residues. CDR3 nucleotides: TGCGCCAGCAGCCACCGGGACAGAGGTGACTATGGCTACACCTTC. This translates into CASSHRDRGDYGYTF.

With regard to this clonotype: The junction does not match germline at one end; this may be a read error. V gene TRBV27 combines with J gene TRBJ1-2; no clear D gene. The CDR3 extends over 9 amino acids. The germline V gene encodes CDR1 MNHEY and CDR2 SMNVEV (reference sequence). The CDR3 here is CASLYGYTF. The CDR3 nucleotides read TGTGCCAGCCTCTATGGTTACACCTTC.

This chain's CDR3 is CASSEGENYGYTF. The CDR3 coding sequence is TGTGCCAGCAGTGAAGGGGAGAACTATGGCTACACCTTC. V is TRBV2 and J is TRBJ1-2; no definite D call. V was shortened by 1 base and J by 2 bases, with 5 bases between the two germline ends. This CDR3 spans 13 amino acids. CDR1 is SNHLY and CDR2 is FYNNEI in the germline V gene. The full variable domain, with the rest looked up from reference TRBV2 and TRBJ1-2, is EPEVTQTPSHQVTQMGQEVILRCVPISNHLYFYWYRQILGQKVEFLVSFYNNEISEKSEIFDDQFSVERPDGSNFTLKIRSTKLEDSAMYFCASSEGENYGYTFGSGTRLTVV.

CDR3 bases: TGTGCCAGCAGGCTAGCGGGAGCGTCGGATACGCAGTATTTT. Translated, it gives CASRLAGASDTQYF. The chain is built from TRBV12-3 or TRBV12-4 and TRBJ2-3; 10 bases are a match to TRBD2. Trimming took 6 bases from V and 6 from J; bases not matched to a gene: 6. The CDR3 length is 14 residues.

This clonotype came up once. The gene calls are TRBV2 and TRBJ1-2; D unresolved. Per the germline V gene, CDR1 is SNHLY and CDR2 is FYNNEI. Deletions cut 7 bases from V and 13 bases from J, with 13 bases between. CDR3 size: 10 residues. CDR3 residues: CASTGIGITF. The CDR3 nucleotides are TGTGCCAGCACGGGGATAGGTATCACCTTC.

This clonotype was observed a handful of times. The chain carries TRBV30 and TRBJ1-2; D is unclear. Germline loops: CDR1 GTSNPN, CDR2 SVGIG (reference sequence). This CDR3 comprises 11 residues. Trimming took 8 bases from V and 3 from J, leaving 10 bases between them. In DNA, the CDR3 is TGTGCCGCCCTATTAGACTATGGCTACACCTTC. Translating gives CAALLDYGYTF. Full variable domain (remainder filled in from reference TRBV30 and TRBJ1-2): SQTIHQWPATLVQPVGSPLSLECTVEGTSNPNLYWYRQAAGRGLQLLFYSVGIGQISSEVPQNLSASRPQDRQFILSSKKLLLSDSGFYLCAALLDYGYTFGSGTRLTVV.

In its sample, this clonotype ranks as medium-sized. V is TRBV20-1 and J is TRBJ2-2; TRBD2 matches at 8 bases. Germline CDR1 DFQATT, CDR2 SNEGSKA (reference sequence). With 6 bases clipped from V and 4 bases from J, the junction kept 10 bases outside the gene matches. The CDR3 is 15 residues long. The CDR3: CSAVSGRISTGELFF. For the CDR3, the DNA is TGCAGTGCCGTGAGCGGGAGAATTAGCACCGGGGAGCTGTTTTTT.

The CDR3 here is CASSLGPGQGFNYGYTF. In nucleotides, the CDR3 is TGCGCCAGCAGCTTGGGGCCGGGACAGGGGTTTAACTATGGCTACACCTTC. This sequence joins TRBV5-1 and TRBJ1-2; 10 bases map to TRBD1. This CDR3 spans 17 amino acids. Germline V lookup: CDR1 SGHRS, CDR2 YFSETQ. With 0 bases clipped from V and 1 base from J, the junction kept 6 bases outside the gene matches.